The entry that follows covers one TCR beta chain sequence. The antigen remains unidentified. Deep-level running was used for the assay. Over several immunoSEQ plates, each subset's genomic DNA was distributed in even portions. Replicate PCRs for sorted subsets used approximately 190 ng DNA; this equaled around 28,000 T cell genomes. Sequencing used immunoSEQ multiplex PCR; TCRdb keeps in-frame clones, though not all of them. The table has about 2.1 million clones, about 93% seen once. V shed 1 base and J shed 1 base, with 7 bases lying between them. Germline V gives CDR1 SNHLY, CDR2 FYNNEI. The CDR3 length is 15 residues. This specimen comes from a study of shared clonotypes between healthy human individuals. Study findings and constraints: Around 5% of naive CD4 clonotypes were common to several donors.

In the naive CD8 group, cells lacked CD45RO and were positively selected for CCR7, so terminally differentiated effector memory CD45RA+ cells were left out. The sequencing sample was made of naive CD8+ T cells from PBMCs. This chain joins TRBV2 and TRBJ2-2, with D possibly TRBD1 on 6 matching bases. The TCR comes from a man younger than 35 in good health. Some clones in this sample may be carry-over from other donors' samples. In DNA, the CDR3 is TGTGCCAGCAGTGAAGGCAGGGGGAACACCGGGGAGCTGTTTTTT. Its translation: CASSEGRGNTGELFF.